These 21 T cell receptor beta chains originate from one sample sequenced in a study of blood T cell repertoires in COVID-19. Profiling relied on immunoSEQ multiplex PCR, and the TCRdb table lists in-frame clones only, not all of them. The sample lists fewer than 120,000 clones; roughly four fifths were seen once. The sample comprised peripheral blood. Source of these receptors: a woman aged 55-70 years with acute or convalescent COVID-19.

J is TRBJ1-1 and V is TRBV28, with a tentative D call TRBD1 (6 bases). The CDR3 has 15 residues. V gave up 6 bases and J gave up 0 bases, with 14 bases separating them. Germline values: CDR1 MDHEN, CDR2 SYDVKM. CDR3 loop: CASSPSGQLNTEAFF. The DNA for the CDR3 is TGTGCCAGCAGCCCAAGTGGACAGCTGAACACTGAAGCTTTCTTT.

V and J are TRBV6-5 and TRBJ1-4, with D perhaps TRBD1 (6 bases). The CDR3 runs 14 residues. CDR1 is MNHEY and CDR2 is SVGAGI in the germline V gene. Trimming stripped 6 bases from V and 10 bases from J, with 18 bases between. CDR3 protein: CASRKNRVSGKLFF. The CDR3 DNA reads TGTGCCAGCAGGAAAAACAGGGTATCGGGAAAACTGTTTTTT.

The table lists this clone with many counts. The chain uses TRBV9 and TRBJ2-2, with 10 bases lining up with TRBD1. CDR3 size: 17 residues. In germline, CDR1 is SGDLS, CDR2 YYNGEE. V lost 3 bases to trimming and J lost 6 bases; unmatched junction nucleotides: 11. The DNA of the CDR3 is TGTGCCAGCAGCGCCGAGAAGACAGGGGGCGCATCCGGGGAGCTGTTTTTT. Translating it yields CASSAEKTGGASGELFF.

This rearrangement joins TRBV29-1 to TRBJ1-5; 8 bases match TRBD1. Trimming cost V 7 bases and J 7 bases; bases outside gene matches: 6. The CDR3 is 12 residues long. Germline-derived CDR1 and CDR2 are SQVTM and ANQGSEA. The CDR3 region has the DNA TGCAGCGCTGGACAGGGCGACCAGCCCCAGCATTTT. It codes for CSAGQGDQPQHF. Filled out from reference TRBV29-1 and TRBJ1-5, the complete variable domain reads SAVISQKPSRDICQRGTSLTIQCQVDSQVTMMFWYRQQPGQSLTLIATANQGSEATYESGFVIDKFPISRPNLTFSTLTVSNMSPEDSSIYLCSAGQGDQPQHFGDGTRLSIL.

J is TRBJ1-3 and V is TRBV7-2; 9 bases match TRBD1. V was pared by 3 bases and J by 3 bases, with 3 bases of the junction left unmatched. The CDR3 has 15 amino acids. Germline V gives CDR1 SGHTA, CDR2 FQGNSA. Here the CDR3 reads CASSFGGQGGNTIYF. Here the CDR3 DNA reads TGTGCCAGCAGCTTCGGGGGACAGGGTGGAAACACCATATATTTT. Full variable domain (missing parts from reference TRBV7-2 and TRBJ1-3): GAGVSQSPSNKVTEKGKDVELRCDPISGHTALYWYRQSLGQGLEFLIYFQGNSAPDKSGLPSDRFSAERTGGSVSTLTIQRTQQEDSAVYLCASSFGGQGGNTIYFGEGSWLTVV.

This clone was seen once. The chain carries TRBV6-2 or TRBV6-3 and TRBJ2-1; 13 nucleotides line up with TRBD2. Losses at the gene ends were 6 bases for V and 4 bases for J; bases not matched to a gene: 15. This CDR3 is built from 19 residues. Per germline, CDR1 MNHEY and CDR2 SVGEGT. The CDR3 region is CASSPRLAGGASGYNEQFF. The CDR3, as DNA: TGTGCCAGCAGCCCGAGACTAGCGGGGGGCGCCTCCGGGTACAATGAGCAGTTCTTC.

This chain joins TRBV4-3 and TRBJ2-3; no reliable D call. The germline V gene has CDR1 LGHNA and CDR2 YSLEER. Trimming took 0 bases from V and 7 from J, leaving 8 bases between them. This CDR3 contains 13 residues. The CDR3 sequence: CASSQESTNTQYF. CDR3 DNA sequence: TGCGCCAGCAGCCAAGAGTCAACTAATACGCAGTATTTT.

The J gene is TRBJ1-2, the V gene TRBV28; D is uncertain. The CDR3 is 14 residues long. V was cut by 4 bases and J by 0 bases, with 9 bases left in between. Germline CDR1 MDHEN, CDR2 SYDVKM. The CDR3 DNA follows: TGTGCCAGCAGTTCGTTAGTACCTAACTATGGCTACACCTTC. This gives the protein CASSSLVPNYGYTF.

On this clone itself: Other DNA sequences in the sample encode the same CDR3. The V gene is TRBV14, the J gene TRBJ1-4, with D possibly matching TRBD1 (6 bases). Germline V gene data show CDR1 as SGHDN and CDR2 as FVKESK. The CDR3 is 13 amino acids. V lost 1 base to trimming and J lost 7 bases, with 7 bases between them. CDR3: CASSQVGGEKLFF. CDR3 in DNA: TGTGCCAGCAGCCAAGTAGGGGGTGAAAAACTGTTTTTT.

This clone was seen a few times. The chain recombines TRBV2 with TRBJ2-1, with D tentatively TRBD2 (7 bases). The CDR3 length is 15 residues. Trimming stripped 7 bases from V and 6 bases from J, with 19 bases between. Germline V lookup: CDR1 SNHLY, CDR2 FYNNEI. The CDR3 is CASTGTGGQLNEQFF. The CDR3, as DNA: TGTGCCAGCACAGGTACGGGGGGCCAGCTCAATGAGCAGTTCTTC.

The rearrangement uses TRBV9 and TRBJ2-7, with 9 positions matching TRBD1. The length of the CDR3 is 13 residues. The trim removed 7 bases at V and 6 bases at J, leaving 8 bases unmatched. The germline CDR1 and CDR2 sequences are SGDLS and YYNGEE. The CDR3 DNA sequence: TGTGCCAGCGGGACCGGGACAGGGACCGAGCAGTACTTC. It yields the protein CASGTGTGTEQYF.

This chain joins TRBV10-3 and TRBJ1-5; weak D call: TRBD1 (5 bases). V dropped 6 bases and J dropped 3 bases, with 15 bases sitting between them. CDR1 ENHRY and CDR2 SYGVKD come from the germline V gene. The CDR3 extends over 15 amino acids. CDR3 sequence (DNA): TGTGCCATCAGACCCGGCACAGGAGCCAATCAGCCCCAGCATTTT. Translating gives CAIRPGTGANQPQHF.

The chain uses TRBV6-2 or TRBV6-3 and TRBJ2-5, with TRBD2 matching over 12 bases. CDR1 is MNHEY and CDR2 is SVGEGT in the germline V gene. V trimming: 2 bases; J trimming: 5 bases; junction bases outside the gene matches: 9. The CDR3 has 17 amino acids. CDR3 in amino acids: CASSYAASGGARETQYF. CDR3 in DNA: TGTGCCAGCAGTTACGCGGCTAGCGGGGGGGCCCGGGAGACCCAGTACTTC.

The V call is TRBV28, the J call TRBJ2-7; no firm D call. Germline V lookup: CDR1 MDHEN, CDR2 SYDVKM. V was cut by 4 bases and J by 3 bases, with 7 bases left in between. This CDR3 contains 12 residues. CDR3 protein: CASSSTVYEQYF. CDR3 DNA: TGTGCCAGCAGTTCAACGGTCTACGAGCAGTACTTC.

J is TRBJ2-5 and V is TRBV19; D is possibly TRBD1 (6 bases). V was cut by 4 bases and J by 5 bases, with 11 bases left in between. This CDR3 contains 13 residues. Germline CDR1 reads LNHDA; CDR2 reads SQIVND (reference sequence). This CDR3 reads CASSSLRGETQYF. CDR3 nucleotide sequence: TGTGCCAGTAGTAGCCTCAGGGGCGAGACCCAGTACTTC.

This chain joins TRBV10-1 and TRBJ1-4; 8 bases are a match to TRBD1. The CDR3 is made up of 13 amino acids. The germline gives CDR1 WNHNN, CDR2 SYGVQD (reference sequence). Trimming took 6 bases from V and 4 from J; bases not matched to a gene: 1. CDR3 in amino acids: CASRDRDNEKLFF. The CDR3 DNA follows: TGCGCCAGCAGGGACAGGGATAATGAAAAACTGTTTTTT.

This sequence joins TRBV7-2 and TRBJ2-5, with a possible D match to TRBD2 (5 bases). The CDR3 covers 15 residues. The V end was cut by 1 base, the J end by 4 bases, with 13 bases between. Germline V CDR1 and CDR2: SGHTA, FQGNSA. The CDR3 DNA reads TGTGCCAGCAGCTTAGGTGGTAGCGAGGGAGAGACCCAGTACTTC. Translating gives CASSLGGSEGETQYF.

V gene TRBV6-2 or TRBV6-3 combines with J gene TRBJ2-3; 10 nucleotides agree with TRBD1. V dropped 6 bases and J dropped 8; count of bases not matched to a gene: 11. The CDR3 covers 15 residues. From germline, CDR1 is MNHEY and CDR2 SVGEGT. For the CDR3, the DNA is TGTGCCAGCAGCTGGGGGGGACAGGGGCGAGGTACGCAGTATTTT. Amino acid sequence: CASSWGGQGRGTQYF.

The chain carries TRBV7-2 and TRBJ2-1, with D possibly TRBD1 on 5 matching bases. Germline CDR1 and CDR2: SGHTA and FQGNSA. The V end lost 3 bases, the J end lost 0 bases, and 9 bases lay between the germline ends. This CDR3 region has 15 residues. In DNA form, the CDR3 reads TGTGCCAGCAGCTTGCCGCAGGGCTCCTACAATGAGCAGTTCTTC. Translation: CASSLPQGSYNEQFF.

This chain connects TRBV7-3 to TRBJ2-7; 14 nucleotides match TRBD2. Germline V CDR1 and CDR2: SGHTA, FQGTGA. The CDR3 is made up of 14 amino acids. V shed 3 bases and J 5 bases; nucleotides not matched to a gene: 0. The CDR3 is CASSLGLAGDEQYF. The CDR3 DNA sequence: TGTGCCAGCAGCTTGGGACTAGCGGGGGACGAGCAGTACTTC.

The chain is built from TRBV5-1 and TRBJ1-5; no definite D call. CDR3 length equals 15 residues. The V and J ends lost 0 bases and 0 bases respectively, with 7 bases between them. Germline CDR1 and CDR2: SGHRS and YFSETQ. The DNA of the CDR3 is TGCGCCAGCAGCTTGGACGGGTTTAGCAATCAGCCCCAGCATTTT. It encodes CASSLDGFSNQPQHF.